This T cell receptor beta chain was recovered during a study of cytomegalovirus exposure and HLA in healthy donors. The donors comprised healthy bone marrow donors. Study-level points and caveats: It was reported in a later analysis that an Asian-associated ancestry cluster showed fewer N-insertions than the 666-donor mean. According to an earlier analysis, most TCR beta V segments yielded productive rearrangements about 87% or about 30% of the time.

Germline-derived CDR1 and CDR2 are MDHEN and SYDVKM. V gave up 7 bases and J gave up 7 bases; unmatched junction bases: 9. This CDR3 has 13 amino acids. The PCR contained 60 Vbeta and 13 Jbeta primers. Sequencing used immunoSEQ multiplex PCR; TCRdb keeps in-frame clones, though not all of them. The sample lists 200,000 or so clones, roughly 84% seen once, with around 0.24% in the top ten. As to this clone: The antigen is undetermined.

The TCR originated in a boy aged 5 to 17 in good health and CMV-seronegative. The sample comprised PBMCs. V usage is TRBV28 and J usage is TRBJ2-7; 8 bases fit TRBD1. The CDR3 here is CASTSGQDREQYF. CDR3 bases: TGTGCCAGCACCTCGGGACAGGATCGGGAGCAGTACTTC.